This T cell receptor (beta chain) was found in a study of technical replicates of blood from a few donors. The CDR3 covers 16 residues. Germline CDR1 is SGHTA and CDR2 is FQGTGA. V lost 2 bases and J lost 8; bases outside the gene matches: 9. The assay was immunoSEQ multiplex PCR, and TCRdb's table has in-frame clones only and misses some. The sample carries some 70,000 clones, 80% to 95% recorded once. The sample comprised PBMCs. The clonotype was recovered from a human donor in good health. Some clones in this sample may be carry-over from other donors' samples. V is TRBV7-3 and J is TRBJ2-3; TRBD1 agrees at 11 bases. The chain's CDR3 is CASSLAVPGQGGTQYF. CDR3 nucleotide sequence: TGTGCCAGCAGCTTAGCCGTCCCGGGACAGGGGGGTACGCAGTATTTT. Drawing the rest from reference TRBV7-3 and TRBJ2-3, the complete variable domain is GAGVSQTPSNKVTEKGKYVELRCDPISGHTALYWYRQSLGQGPEFLIYFQGTGAADDSGLPNDRFFAVRPEGSVSTLKIQRTERGDSAVYLCASSLAVPGQGGTQYFGPGTRLTVL.